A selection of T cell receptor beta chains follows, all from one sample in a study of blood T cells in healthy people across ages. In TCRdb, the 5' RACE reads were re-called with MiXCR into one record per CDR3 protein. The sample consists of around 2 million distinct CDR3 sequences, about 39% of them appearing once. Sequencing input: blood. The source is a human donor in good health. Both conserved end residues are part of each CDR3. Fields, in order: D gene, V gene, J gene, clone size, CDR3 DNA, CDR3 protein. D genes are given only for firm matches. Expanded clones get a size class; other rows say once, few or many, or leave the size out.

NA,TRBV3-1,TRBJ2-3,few,TGTGCCAGCAGCCCGACGGGGGAACTTAACACAGATACGCAGTATTTT,CASSPTGELNTDTQYF
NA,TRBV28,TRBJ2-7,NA,TGTGCCAGCAGCTCACGGTCCAGCCCTCCCTACGAGCAGTACTTC,CASSSRSSPPYEQYF
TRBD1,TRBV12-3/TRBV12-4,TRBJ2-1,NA,TGTGCCAGCATTTCGACAGGGGCCGAGACCCAGTTCTTC,CASISTGAETQFF
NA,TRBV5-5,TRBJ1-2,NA,TGTGCCAGCACCTCGATGGCGAGCGCAGGGAACTATGGCTACACCTTC,CASTSMASAGNYGYTF
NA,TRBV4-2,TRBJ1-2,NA,TGTGCCAGCAGCCAACCAGGGCTCGGCGACACCTTC,CASSQPGLGDTF
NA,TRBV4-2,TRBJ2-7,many,TGTGCCAGCAGCTCCCTCCCATCCTACGAGCAGTACTTC,CASSSLPSYEQYF
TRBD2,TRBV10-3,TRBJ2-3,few,TGTGCCATCAGCGGACTAGCGGGGTATGACACAGATACGCAGTATTTT,CAISGLAGYDTDTQYF
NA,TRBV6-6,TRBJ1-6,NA,TGTGCCAGCAGTTTAGACGATTATAATTCACCCCTCCACTTT,CASSLDDYNSPLHF
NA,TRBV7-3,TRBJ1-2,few,TGTGCCAGCAGCACAGGGCCCCAGGGAGGCTACACCTTC,CASSTGPQGGYTF
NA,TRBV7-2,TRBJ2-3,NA,TGTGCCAGCAGCCGTATTCGAGGGGGGCCCGGCGGGGATACGCAGTATTTT,CASSRIRGGPGGDTQYF
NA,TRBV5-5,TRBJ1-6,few,TGTGCCAGCAGCTCCGGGTCTAATTCACCCCTCCACTTT,CASSSGSNSPLHF
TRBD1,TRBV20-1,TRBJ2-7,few,TGCAGTGCTACACATGGACAGGGCTACTACAATGAGCAGTACTTC,CSATHGQGYYNEQYF
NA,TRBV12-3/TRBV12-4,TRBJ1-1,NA,TGTGCCAGCACCTCCTGGGGGAACACTGAAGCTTTCTTT,CASTSWGNTEAFF
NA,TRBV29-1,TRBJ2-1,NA,TGCAGCGCGGCCCCAGCCAGTAATGAGCAGTTCTTC,CSAAPASNEQFF
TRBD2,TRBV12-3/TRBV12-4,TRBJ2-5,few,TGTGCCAGCGGGATAGCGGGGGGACAGAAAGAGACCCAGTACTTC,CASGIAGGQKETQYF
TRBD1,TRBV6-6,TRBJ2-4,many,TGTGCCAGCGGGACAGACAAAGACATTCAGTACTTC,CASGTDKDIQYF
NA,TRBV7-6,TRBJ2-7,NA,TGTGCCAGCAGCCACGCCGTAACCCCCTACGAGCAGTACTTC,CASSHAVTPYEQYF
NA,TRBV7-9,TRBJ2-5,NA,TGTGCCAGCAGATTGGGCTTGTATGGGACCCAGTACTTC,CASRLGLYGTQYF
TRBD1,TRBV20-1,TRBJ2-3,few,TGCAGTGCTAGCGCTAACACCGGGACAGGGGGTCACACAGATACGCAGTATTTT,CSASANTGTGGHTDTQYF
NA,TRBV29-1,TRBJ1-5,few,TGCAGCGTTGAAATCGAGGGTTGGCCCCAGCATTTT,CSVEIEGWPQHF
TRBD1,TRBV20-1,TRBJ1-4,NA,TGCAGTGCCAGGGGGGATGAAAAACTGTTTTTT,CSARGDEKLFF
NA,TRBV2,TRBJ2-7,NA,TGTGCCACCCACAGACTCCAGACAGCCTCCTACGAGCAGTACTTC,CATHRLQTASYEQYF
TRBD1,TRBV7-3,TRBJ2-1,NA,TGTGCCAGCAGCTCCCGGACAGGGTCTCGGGATGAGCAGTTCTTC,CASSSRTGSRDEQFF
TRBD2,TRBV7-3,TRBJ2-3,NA,TGTGCCAGCAGCTTATCTAGCGGGGCTTCCGATACGCAGTATTTT,CASSLSSGASDTQYF
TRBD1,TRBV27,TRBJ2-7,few,TGTGCCAGCAGTGCGGGGACAGGGGGCAACGAGCAGTACTTC,CASSAGTGGNEQYF
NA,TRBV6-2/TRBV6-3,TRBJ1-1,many,TGTGCCAGCACTATAAGAGAAAACACTGAAGCTTTCTTT,CASTIRENTEAFF
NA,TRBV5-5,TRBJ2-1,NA,TGTGCCAGCAGCCCGGATGGGAGTTATGAGCAGTTCTTC,CASSPDGSYEQFF
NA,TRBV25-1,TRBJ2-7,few,TGTGCCACCTCAAAGAGTGGCGTGTTGTCCGAGCAGTACTTC,CATSKSGVLSEQYF
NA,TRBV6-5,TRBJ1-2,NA,TGTGCCAGCAGTTACTTGGGCAGGGAGAGCGGCTACACCTTC,CASSYLGRESGYTF
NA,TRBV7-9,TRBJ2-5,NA,TGTGCCAGCAGCTTAGTTAGCGGCAGGTCCAAGGAGACCCAGTACTTC,CASSLVSGRSKETQYF
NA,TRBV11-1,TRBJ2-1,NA,TGTGCCAGCGCCACCGGGGGCGGACACGGAGATGAGCAGTTCTTC,CASATGGGHGDEQFF
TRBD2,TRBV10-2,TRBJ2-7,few,TGCGCCAGTAAGGGGACTAGCGACTCCTACGAGCAGTACTTC,CASKGTSDSYEQYF
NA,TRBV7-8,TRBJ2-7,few,TGTGCCAGCAGCCAGGGACAAGTCTACGAGCAGTACTTC,CASSQGQVYEQYF
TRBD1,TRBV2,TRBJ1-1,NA,TGTGCCAGCAGCTCAATGGTGGGGACAGTCAGCACAAACCGGCATTTAAACACTGAAGCTTTCTTT,CASSSMVGTVSTNRHLNTEAFF
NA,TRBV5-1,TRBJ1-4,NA,TGCGCCAGCAGCTTGGGACAGGCCTCTAATGAAAAACTGTTTTTT,CASSLGQASNEKLFF
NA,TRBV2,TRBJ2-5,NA,TGTGCCAGCAGGGCCGGTTTGGCCAGTCAAGAGACCCAGTACTTC,CASRAGLASQETQYF
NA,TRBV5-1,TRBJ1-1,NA,TGCGCCAACAGCTTGGCCGAGGGTGGGGTACAGACTGAAGCTTTCTTT,CANSLAEGGVQTEAFF
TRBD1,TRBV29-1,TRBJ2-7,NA,TGCAGCGGTATGGTAGGGACAGCGACTAATGAGCAGTACTTC,CSGMVGTATNEQYF
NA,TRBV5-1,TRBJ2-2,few,TGCGCCAGCAGCTACTTGACAGTGAACACCGGGGAGCTGTTTTTT,CASSYLTVNTGELFF
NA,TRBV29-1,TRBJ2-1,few,TGCAGCGTTGAAGAAGGGGGACCCGACTCCTACAATGAGCAGTTCTTC,CSVEEGGPDSYNEQFF
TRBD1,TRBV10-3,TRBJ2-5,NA,TGTGCCATCAGTGCAAACAGGGGGCAAGAGACCCAGTACTTC,CAISANRGQETQYF
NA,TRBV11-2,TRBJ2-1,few,TGTGCCAGCAGCTTAGTCGTGGGGGTCAATAATGAGCAGTTCTTC,CASSLVVGVNNEQFF
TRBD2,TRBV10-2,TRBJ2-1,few,TGCGCCAGCAGTGAGGCTAGCGGGGGGGTTTACAATGAGCAGTTCTTC,CASSEASGGVYNEQFF
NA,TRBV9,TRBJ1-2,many,TGTGCCAGCAGCGTAGTGGAGGCGGCAGCCCGTAGGGATGGCTACACCTTC,CASSVVEAAARRDGYTF